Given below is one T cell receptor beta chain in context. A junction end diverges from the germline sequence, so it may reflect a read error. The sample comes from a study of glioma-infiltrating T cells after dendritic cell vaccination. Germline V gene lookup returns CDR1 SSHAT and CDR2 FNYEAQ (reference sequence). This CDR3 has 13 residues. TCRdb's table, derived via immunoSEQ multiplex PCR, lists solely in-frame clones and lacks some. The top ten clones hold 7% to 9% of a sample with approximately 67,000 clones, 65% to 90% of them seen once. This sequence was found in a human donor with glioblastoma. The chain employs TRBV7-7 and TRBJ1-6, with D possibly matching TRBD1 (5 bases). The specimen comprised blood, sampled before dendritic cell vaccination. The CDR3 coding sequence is TGTGCTAGCAGCCTAACAGGAGACTCACCCCTCCACTTT. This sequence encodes CASSLTGDSPLHF.